A selection of T cell receptor beta chains follows, all from one sample in a study of T cell changes during pregnancy in multiple sclerosis. Using immunoSEQ multiplex PCR, the repertoire was profiled, and TCRdb retains in-frame clones only, with some absent. The sample includes 38,000 or so clones, 93% of them seen just once. The specimen was CD4+ T cells from peripheral blood mononuclear cells, collected in the first trimester of pregnancy. These receptors originate from a female donor with multiple sclerosis, enrolled in a pregnancy study. CDR3s include the opening cysteine and the closing phenylalanine or tryptophan. The D gene is left open where the match is weak. For some rows the clone size is stated as once, few or many, or as a class when expanded; others skip it.

>NA|TRBV6-6|NA|TRBJ1-1
CASRIGGSNTEAFF
TGTGCCAGCAGGATCGGGGGTTCGAACACTGAAGCTTTCTTT
>TRBD1|TRBV11-2|NA|TRBJ1-2
CASSKPGTGGKGYTF
TGTGCCAGCAGCAAACCGGGGACAGGGGGAAAAGGCTACACCTTC
>NA|TRBV7-3|NA|TRBJ2-5
CASSLAGRGETQYF
TGTGCCAGCAGCTTGGCGGGGCGGGGAGAGACCCAGTACTTC
>TRBD1|TRBV27|NA|TRBJ1-1
CASSFQGQGTTEAFF
TGTGCCAGCAGTTTTCAGGGACAGGGTACTACTGAAGCTTTCTTT
>NA|TRBV9|NA|TRBJ2-2
CANSSRDTRGELFF
TGTGCCAACAGCTCCCGGGACACTCGCGGGGAGCTGTTTTTT
>NA|TRBV30|once|TRBJ2-3
CAWDSGTDTQYF
TGTGCCTGGGATTCGGGAACAGATACGCAGTATTTT
>TRBD1|TRBV2|NA|TRBJ1-2
CASSEATGARF
TGTGCCAGCAGTGAAGCGACAGGGGCCCGCTTC
>NA|TRBV28|NA|TRBJ2-7
CASSLVVGSYEQYF
TGTGCCAGCAGTTTAGTGGTCGGCTCCTACGAGCAGTACTTC
>NA|TRBV18|NA|TRBJ2-5
CASLRKARETQYF
TGTGCCAGCTTACGCAAGGCGCGGGAGACCCAGTACTTC
>TRBD1|TRBV28|once|TRBJ2-3
CASRNPGGAEDTQYF
TGTGCCAGCAGAAACCCAGGGGGCGCCGAAGATACGCAGTATTTT
>NA|TRBV13|NA|TRBJ1-3
CASSLVGRVSGNTIYF
TGTGCCAGCAGCTTAGTTGGCAGGGTCTCTGGAAACACCATATATTTT
>NA|TRBV6-1|NA|TRBJ2-7
CASSDLRAEQYF
TGTGCCAGCAGTGATCTGAGGGCCGAGCAGTACTTC
>TRBD2|TRBV6-5|NA|TRBJ2-7
CASSLSGAPYEQYF
TGTGCCAGCAGTCTGAGCGGGGCACCCTACGAGCAGTACTTC